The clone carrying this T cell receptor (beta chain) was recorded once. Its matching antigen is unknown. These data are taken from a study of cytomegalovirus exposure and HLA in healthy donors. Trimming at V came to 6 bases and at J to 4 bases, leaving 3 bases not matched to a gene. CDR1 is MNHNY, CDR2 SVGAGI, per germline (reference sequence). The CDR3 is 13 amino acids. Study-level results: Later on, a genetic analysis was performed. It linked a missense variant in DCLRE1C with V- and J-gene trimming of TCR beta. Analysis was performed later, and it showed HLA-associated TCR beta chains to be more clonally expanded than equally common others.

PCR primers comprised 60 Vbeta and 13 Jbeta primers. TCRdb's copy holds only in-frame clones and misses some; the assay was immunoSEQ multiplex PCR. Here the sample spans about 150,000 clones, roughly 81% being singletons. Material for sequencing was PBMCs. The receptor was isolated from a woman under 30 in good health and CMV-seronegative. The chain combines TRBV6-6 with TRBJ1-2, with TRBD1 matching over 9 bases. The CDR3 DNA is TGTGCCAGCAGCACAGGGGGCTTCTATGGCTACACCTTC. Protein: CASSTGGFYGYTF.